The clone carrying this T cell receptor beta chain was recorded a few times. Antigen unknown. The data belong to a study of T cells in Graves' hyperthyroidism and ophthalmopathy. Template material for amplifying TCR beta CDR3 regions consisted of RNA transcripts. When the TCR CDR3 underwent first-round RT-PCR, the HTBI primer set was used. TCRdb analysed the multiplex PCR reads with MiXCR anew, one entry per CDR3 protein. The sample holds hundreds of thousands of distinct CDR3 sequences, roughly a third seen once. Overall study findings and caveats: In blood, most of the thyroid clonotypes expanded above 0.001 were also present.

The source material was blood. The clonotype was recovered from a woman between 40 and 50 years old with Graves' hyperthyroidism.

The CDR3 coding sequence is TGTGCCAGCAGTCTCGGACAGGGGATCATTGAGACCCAGTACTTC. This codes for CASSLGQGIIETQYF. The rearrangement links TRBV6-6 to TRBJ2-5; TRBD1 matches 9 bases. Germline CDR1 reads MNHNY; CDR2 reads SVGAGI (reference sequence). This CDR3 region has 15 residues. The V segment lost 5 bases and the J segment 5 bases; nucleotides outside the gene matches: 9.